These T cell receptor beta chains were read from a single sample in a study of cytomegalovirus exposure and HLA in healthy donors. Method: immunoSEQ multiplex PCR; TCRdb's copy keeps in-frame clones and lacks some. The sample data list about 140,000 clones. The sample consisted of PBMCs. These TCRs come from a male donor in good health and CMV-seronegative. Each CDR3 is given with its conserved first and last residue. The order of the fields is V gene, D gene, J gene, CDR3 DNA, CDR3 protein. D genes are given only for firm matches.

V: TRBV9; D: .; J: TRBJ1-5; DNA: TGTGCCAGCAGCATATCCAACAGGTTTAGCAATCAGCCCCAGCATTTT; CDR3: CASSISNRFSNQPQHF
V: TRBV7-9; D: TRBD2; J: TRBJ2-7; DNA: TGTGCCAGCAGCTTACTCCCGACTAGCCCCGAGCAGTACTTC; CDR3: CASSLLPTSPEQYF
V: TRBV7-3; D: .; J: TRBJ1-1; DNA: TGTGCCAGCAGTCTTTCGGGACTCCCTTCCACTGAAGCTTTCTTT; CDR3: CASSLSGLPSTEAFF
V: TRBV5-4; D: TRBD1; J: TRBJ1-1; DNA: TGTGCCAGCTCGGGACAGGGGACAAACACTGAAGCTTTCTTT; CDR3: CASSGQGTNTEAFF
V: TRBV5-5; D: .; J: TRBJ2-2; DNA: TGTGCCAGCAGCCCTACTTGGGGGGACACCGGGGAGCTGTTTTTT; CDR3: CASSPTWGDTGELFF
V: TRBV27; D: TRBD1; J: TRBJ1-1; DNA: TGTGCCAGCAGCCGTAGCCCGGGACAGGGGGCGATGGACGCTGAAGCTTTCTTT; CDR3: CASSRSPGQGAMDAEAFF
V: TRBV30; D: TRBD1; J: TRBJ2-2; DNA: TGTGCCTGGAGCCGGGACAGGGTGTTGATCGGGGAGCTGTTTTTT; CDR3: CAWSRDRVLIGELFF
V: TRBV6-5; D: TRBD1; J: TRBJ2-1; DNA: TGTGCCAGCAAGACAGGGGGCGCGAACAATGAGCAGTTCTTC; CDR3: CASKTGGANNEQFF
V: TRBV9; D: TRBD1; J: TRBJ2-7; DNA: TGTGCCAGCAGCGTAGAGGCAGGGGGCTCCTACGAGCAGTACTTC; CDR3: CASSVEAGGSYEQYF
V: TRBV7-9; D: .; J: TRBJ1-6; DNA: TGTGCCAGCAGCTTCCGTGGGGGCCAGATTTCACCCCTCCACTTT; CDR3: CASSFRGGQISPLHF
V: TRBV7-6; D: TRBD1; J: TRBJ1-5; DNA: TGTGCCAGCAGCTTAACAGGGGGGACCAATCAGCCCCAGCATTTT; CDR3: CASSLTGGTNQPQHF
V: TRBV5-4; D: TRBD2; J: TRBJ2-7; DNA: TGTGCCAGCAGCTTAGGGGTAGCGGGACCCTCCTACGAGCAGTACTTC; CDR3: CASSLGVAGPSYEQYF